A selection of T cell receptor beta chains follows, all from one sample in a study of a mutant IDH1 vaccine in newly diagnosed glioma. Assay: immunoSEQ multiplex PCR; the TCRdb copy retains only in-frame clones and omits some. The sample includes 50,000 to 65,000 clones, around 60% seen only once; the top ten take more than 4.5%. What these receptors recognize is not known. Source: peripheral blood mononuclear cells (PBMCs), taken from a glioma patient whose treatment included an IDH1 peptide vaccine. Receptors were obtained from a man aged 40-49 years with glioma. Some clones in this sample may be carry-over from other donors' samples. Each CDR3 is given without its conserved first and last residue. A row's size may be missing; if present it is once, few, many or a size class.

abundance	v_gene	j_gene	len	CDR3aa
few	TRBV6-5	TRBJ2-2	14	ASSYSGQGNTGELF
NA	TRBV6-5	TRBJ2-2	11	ATWTGPTGELF
NA	TRBV4-2	TRBJ2-3	14	ASSQDLGAFTDTQY
NA	TRBV7-9	TRBJ2-1	15	ASSPAARRDANNEQF
NA	TRBV7-8	TRBJ1-5	13	ASSYLSGGNQPQH
NA	TRBV28	TRBJ2-7	18	ASSPSFVASGGGNPYEQY
NA	TRBV6-1	TRBJ2-7	11	ASSTTGPYEQY
few	TRBV25-1	TRBJ1-4	12	ASSGTWGTEKLF
NA	TRBV5-4	TRBJ2-6	12	ASTDGGGANVLT
NA	TRBV5-1	TRBJ2-7	12	ASSLQTDSYEQY
NA	TRBV18	TRBJ2-1	13	ASSTRVANYNEQF
NA	TRBV7-9	TRBJ2-5	13	ASSFPGTSYETQY
few	TRBV29-1	TRBJ2-7	12	SVARGKMLSEQY
few	TRBV7-2	TRBJ2-5	13	ASSLGGLGVETQY
NA	TRBV5-4	TRBJ2-2	12	ASSWDTNTGELF
NA	TRBV19	TRBJ2-1	13	ASSISGGSYNEQF
NA	TRBV6-1	TRBJ2-3	10	ASSEGDRGQY
few	TRBV4-1	TRBJ1-2	12	ASSLVNRGEGYT
few	TRBV5-4	TRBJ1-1	12	ASSRITVNTEAF
NA	TRBV6-5	TRBJ1-1	11	ASRNIQRNVAF
NA	TRBV4-1	TRBJ2-6	15	ASSQAIGGSGANVLT
NA	TRBV21-1	NA	13	ASSTGTRDTYEQY
NA	TRBV11-2	TRBJ2-7	15	ASSQIRGTGVAYEQY
NA	TRBV7-6	TRBJ1-1	15	ASSLTDQSGGMAEAF
NA	TRBV10-3	TRBJ2-2	14	AISVVRAGATGELF
once	TRBV10-3	TRBJ1-2	11	AISVGQGYGYT
NA	TRBV29-1	TRBJ2-3	12	SAILAGITDTQY
NA	TRBV6-1	TRBJ2-7	11	ASSNLQSYEQY
NA	TRBV6-5	TRBJ1-6	13	ASVRLTGANSPLH
NA	TRBV7-6	TRBJ1-1	11	ASRQGTNTEAF
once	TRBV2	TRBJ1-5	15	ASSEGYRGTSNQPQH
NA	TRBV19	TRBJ2-7	14	ASSSISTGVSYEQY
NA	TRBV19	TRBJ2-3	12	ASSIATTSGAQY
NA	TRBV7-2	TRBJ2-3	13	ASSFRLGRTDTQY
NA	TRBV5-4	TRBJ2-5	13	ASSFGALNQETQY
NA	TRBV4-1	TRBJ2-7	12	ASSPRQGAYEQY
NA	TRBV5-8	TRBJ2-1	14	ASSWGQGTHSNEQF
NA	TRBV18	TRBJ1-5	13	ASSPGANSNQPQH
NA	TRBV7-9	TRBJ2-3	10	ASSFLGDTQY
once	TRBV4-3	TRBJ1-3	12	ASSQDLSGNTIY